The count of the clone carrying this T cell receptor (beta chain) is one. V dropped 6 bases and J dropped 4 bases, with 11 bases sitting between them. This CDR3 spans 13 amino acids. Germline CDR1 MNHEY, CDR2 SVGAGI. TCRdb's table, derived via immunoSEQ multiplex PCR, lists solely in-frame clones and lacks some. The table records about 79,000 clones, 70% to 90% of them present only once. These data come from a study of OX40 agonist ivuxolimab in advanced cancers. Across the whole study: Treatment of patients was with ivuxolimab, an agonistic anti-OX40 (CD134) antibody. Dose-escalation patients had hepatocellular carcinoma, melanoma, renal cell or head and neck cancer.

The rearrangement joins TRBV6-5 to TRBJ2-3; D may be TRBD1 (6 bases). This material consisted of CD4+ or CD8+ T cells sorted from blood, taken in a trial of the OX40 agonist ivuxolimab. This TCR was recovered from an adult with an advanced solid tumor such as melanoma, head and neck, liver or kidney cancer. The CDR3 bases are TGTGCCAGCAGCGTGTACAGGGCAGATACGCAGTATTTT. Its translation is CASSVYRADTQYF.